Given below is one T cell receptor (beta chain) in context. No antigen is known for it. No quality values exist for individual bases; no much larger clone is one base distant. The library relied on the immunoSEQ multiplex PCR assay. The deep sequencing platform assayed about 10^5 TCR templates per sample. Genomic DNA extracted from sorted T cells was the material used for TCRbeta CDR3 sequencing. The published analysis was carried out like this. Clonal analysis of TCRbeta CDR3 data was done in the R programming language. Alloreactive CD4+ and CD8+ clones were identified by comparing unstimulated samples to CFSE-low samples taken after the reaction. Regulatory or non-regulatory origin of alloreactive CD4+ clones was assigned by matching sequences to the sorted unstimulated Treg and non-Treg repertoires. The source is immuneACCESS, and TCRdb retained only in-frame sequences with V and J called. Part of the clones is not carried over; for the studies checked, unresolved V genes explain less than half of this, and the remainder is unexplained. V and J calls and clone size come straight from that table; D and trimming were deduced from the DNA. This sample is represented by more than 85,000 clones; around nine tenths of them were singletons. 1.1% of the sample belongs to the ten largest clones.

Sorted unstimulated T cells, along with proliferating T cells recovered from mixed lymphocyte reactions, underwent TCRbeta CDR3 sequencing. Fresh whole blood from approximately ten HLA-typed healthy donors was used to isolate PBMCs. The sample is drawn from a study of siplizumab effects on memory and regulatory T cells (dated by TCRdb to the late 2010s). Study-level background: The study examined how the anti-CD2 antibody siplizumab affects alloreactive T-cell subsets in allogeneic mixed lymphocyte reactions built from human PBMCs.

The study at large found these results: Greater diversity appeared to be present in unstimulated naive T cells than in memory T cells, and a substantial contribution to the alloresponse seemed to be made by naive cells. A naive or memory phenotype could not be assigned to roughly 75-95% of proliferating CD4+ or CD8+ clones. Sequences below about 10^-5 frequency were poorly captured, so only a minor fraction of alloreactive clones could be mapped to unstimulated subsets. Whether proliferating Tregs from siplizumab cultures were suppressive was not functionally confirmed. Siplizumab significantly lowered the cumulative frequency of alloreactive sequences that could be traced to unstimulated CD4+ memory T cells. Among mappable alloreactive CD4+ clones, the Treg-derived fraction averaged approximately 63% with siplizumab versus around 27% in control reactions.

The CDR3 spans 15 residues, from the cysteine through the phenylalanine. Left in the record is the CDR3 DNA by itself, 45 bases read in frame from the first base. V is pruned by 0 bases and J by 5 bases, leaving 7 bases of the junction without a gene match. Per the germline V gene, SGHRS is the CDR1 and YFSETQ is the CDR2. Specimen: CD4+ T cells sorted from blood. Recombination linked TRBV5-1 to TRBJ2-5; TRBD1 agrees with 7 junctional bases. The sequence was collected from a human donor in good health. The DNA sequence is TGCGCCAGCAGCTTGGCCCAGACAGGGACCGAGACCCAGTACTTC. Its coded protein is CASSLAQTGTETQYF.